This T cell receptor (beta chain) was captured in a study of shared clonotypes between healthy human individuals. Naive CD8 cells lacked CD45RO and underwent positive selection for CCR7, leaving out terminally differentiated effector memory CD45RA+ cells. This table comes from immunoSEQ multiplex PCR, and its TCRdb copy is limited to in-frame clones, with some not included. The sample shows about 2.2 million clones, 80% to 95% of them seen only once. The TCR sequence derives from a man aged 18 to 29 in good health. Some clones in this sample may be carry-over from other donors' samples. The sequenced sample was naive CD8+ T cells from PBMCs.

The CDR3 nucleotides read TGCAGCGTTTTTGCAGGGGTCAATGAGCAGTTCTTC. This translates into CSVFAGVNEQFF. J is TRBJ2-1 and V is TRBV29-1; possibly TRBD1 for D (6 bases). Germline lookup yields CDR1 SQVTM and CDR2 ANQGSEA. The CDR3 has 12 residues. V was pared by 5 bases and J by 6 bases, with 11 bases between.